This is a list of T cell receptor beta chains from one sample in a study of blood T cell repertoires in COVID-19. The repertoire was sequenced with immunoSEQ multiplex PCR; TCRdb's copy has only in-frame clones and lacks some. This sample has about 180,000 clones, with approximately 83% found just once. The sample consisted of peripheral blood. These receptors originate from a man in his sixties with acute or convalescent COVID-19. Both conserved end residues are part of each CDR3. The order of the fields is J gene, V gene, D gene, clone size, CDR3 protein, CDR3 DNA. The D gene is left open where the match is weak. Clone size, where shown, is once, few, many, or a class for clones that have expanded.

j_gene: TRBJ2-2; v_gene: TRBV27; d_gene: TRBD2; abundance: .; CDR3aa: CASSLGLARGTGELFF; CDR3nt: TGTGCCAGCAGTCTCGGACTAGCGAGAGGCACCGGGGAGCTGTTTTTT
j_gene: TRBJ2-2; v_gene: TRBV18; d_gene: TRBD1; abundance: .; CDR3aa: CASSPPETGETGELFF; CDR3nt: TGTGCCAGCTCACCCCCCGAAACAGGGGAGACCGGGGAGCTGTTTTTT
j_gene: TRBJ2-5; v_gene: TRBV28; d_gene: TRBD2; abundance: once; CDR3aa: CASSSPSGRAWETQYF; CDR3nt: TGTGCCAGCAGTTCCCCTAGCGGGAGGGCGTGGGAGACCCAGTACTTC
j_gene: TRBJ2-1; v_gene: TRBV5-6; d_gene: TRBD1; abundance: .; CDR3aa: CASSYLDRRNNEQFF; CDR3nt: TGTGCCAGCAGCTACCTGGACAGGAGAAACAATGAGCAGTTCTTC
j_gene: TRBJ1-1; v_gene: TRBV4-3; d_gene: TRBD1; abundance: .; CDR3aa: CASSQGDRVGTEAFF; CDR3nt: TGCGCCAGCAGCCAAGGGGACAGGGTGGGCACTGAAGCTTTCTTT
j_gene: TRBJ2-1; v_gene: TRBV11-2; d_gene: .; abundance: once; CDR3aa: CASSLSDLGVHEQFF; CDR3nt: TGTGCCAGCAGCTTAAGTGACCTCGGGGTCCATGAGCAGTTCTTC
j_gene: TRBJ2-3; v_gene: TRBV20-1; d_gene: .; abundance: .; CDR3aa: CSASTGETIPDTQYF; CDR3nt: TGCAGTGCTAGTACCGGGGAGACGATTCCAGATACGCAGTATTTT
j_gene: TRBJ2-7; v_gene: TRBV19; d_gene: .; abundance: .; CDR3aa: CATREVGGNEQYF; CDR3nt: TGTGCCACCAGGGAGGTTGGAGGGAACGAGCAGTACTTC
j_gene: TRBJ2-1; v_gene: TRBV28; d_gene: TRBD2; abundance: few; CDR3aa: CASITGTSNYHEQFF; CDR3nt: TGTGCCAGCATCACCGGGACTAGCAATTACCATGAGCAGTTCTTC
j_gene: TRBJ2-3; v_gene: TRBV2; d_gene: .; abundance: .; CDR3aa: CASRGAAGVTDTQYF; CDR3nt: TGTGCCAGCAGGGGAGCGGCAGGGGTCACAGATACGCAGTATTTT
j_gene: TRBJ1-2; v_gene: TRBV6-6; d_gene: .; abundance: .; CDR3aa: CASSYAGSTGGYTF; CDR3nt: TGTGCCAGCAGTTACGCGGGGTCTACGGGAGGCTACACCTTC
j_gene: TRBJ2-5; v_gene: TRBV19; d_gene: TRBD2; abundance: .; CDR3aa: CASSIVAGGPETQYF; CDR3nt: TGTGCCAGTAGTATAGTGGCGGGAGGGCCGGAGACCCAGTACTTC
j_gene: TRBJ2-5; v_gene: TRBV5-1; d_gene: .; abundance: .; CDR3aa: CASSSTGTPEETQYF; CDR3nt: TGCGCCAGCAGCTCCACCGGGACACCTGAAGAGACCCAGTACTTC
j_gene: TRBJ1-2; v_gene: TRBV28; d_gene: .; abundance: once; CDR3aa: CASTVRPGLRGYGYTF; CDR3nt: TGTGCCAGCACCGTACGACCGGGACTGAGAGGCTATGGCTACACCTTC
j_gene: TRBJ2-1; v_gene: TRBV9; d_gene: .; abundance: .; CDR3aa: CASSVASRTSNEQFF; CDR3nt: TGTGCCAGCAGCGTAGCGTCCCGGACAAGCAATGAGCAGTTCTTC
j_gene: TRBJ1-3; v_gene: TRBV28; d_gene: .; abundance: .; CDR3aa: CASSPRGKGNTIYF; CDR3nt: TGTGCCAGCAGTCCTCGGGGAAAGGGAAACACCATATATTTT
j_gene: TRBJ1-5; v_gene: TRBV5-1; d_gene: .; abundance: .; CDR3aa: CASSQTGGANQPQHF; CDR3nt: TGCGCCAGCAGCCAGACCGGGGGGGCGAATCAGCCCCAGCATTTT
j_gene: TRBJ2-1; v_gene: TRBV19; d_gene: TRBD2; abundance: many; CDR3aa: CASSPLAAGPEQFF; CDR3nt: TGTGCCAGTAGTCCACTAGCGGCGGGCCCTGAGCAGTTCTTC
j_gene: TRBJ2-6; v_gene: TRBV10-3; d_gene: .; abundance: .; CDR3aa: CAIAGTGANVLTF; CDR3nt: TGTGCCATAGCCGGGACAGGGGCCAACGTCCTGACTTTC
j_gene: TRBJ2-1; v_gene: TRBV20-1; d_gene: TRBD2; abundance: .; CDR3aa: CSASRTSGRRHYNEQFF; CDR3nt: TGCAGTGCTAGTAGGACTAGCGGGAGGCGACACTACAATGAGCAGTTCTTC
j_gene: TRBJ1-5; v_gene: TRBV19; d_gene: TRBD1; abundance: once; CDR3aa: CATTILQGPHQPQHF; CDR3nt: TGTGCCACTACCATACTACAGGGGCCTCATCAGCCCCAGCATTTT
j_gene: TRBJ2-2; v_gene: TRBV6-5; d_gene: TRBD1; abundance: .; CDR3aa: CASAGQGYTGELFF; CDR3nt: TGTGCCAGCGCCGGACAGGGGTACACCGGGGAGCTGTTTTTT
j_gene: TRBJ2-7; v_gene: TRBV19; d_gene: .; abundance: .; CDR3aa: CASSISGRGYEQYF; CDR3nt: TGTGCCAGTAGTATTTCGGGCAGGGGCTACGAGCAGTACTTC
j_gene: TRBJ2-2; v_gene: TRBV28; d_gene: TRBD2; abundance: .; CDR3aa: CASSLTGLAEFTGELFF; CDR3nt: TGTGCCAGCAGTTTAACAGGACTAGCGGAATTCACCGGGGAGCTGTTTTTT
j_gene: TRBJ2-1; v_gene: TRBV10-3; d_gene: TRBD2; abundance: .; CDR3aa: CAISASGGWGNEQFF; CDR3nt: TGTGCCATCAGTGCTAGCGGGGGGTGGGGCAATGAGCAGTTCTTC